This TCR beta chain was found in a study of blood T cell repertoires in COVID-19. CDR1 is GTSNPN and CDR2 is SVGIG in the germline V gene (reference sequence). V gave up 1 base and J gave up 0 bases; unmatched junction bases: 12. The CDR3 loop spans 18 amino acids. Original methodology: From reference gene primer amplification, estimates of nucleated cell counts were derived. Sequenced by immunoSEQ multiplex PCR; TCRdb stores in-frame clones only, minus some. The DNA gave D and trimming, while V, J and clone size come from that table. The sample holds around 23,000 clones, 72% seen once. Sequencing was carried out using peripheral blood. The chain joins TRBV30 to TRBJ1-3; 7 bases line up with TRBD1. The TCR comes from an elderly woman with acute or convalescent COVID-19. The CDR3 is CAWSDPGDSFLSGNTIYF. CDR3 coding DNA: TGTGCCTGGAGTGACCCTGGGGACAGCTTTCTCTCTGGAAACACCATATATTTT.